A single TCR beta chain is shown here with its context. The data were taken from a study of T cells after yellow fever vaccination. The V gene's germline CDR1 is MNHEY and CDR2 SMNVEV (reference sequence). Between the trimmed V and J ends, which lost 10 bases and 0 bases, there was a span of 10 bases. The CDR3 is 13 residues long. TCRdb ran MiXCR on the 5' RACE reads and lists one entry per CDR3 protein. The sample contains over 200,000 distinct CDR3 sequences, approximately 6.8% of which appear only once. The sample was CD4+ T cells sorted from PBMCs, taken on the day of the yellow fever booster vaccination. The TCR comes from a man younger than 40 who received the YFV17D yellow fever vaccine. This chain joins TRBV27 and TRBJ2-1; a weak D match, TRBD2 (5 bases). Written as DNA, the CDR3 is TGTGCCACTCGACTAAGCTCCTACAATGAGCAGTTCTTC. Translating gives CATRLSSYNEQFF.